This note documents a single T cell receptor beta chain sequence. The authors drew around 9.4 milliliters of peripheral blood from each donor. Primed by a sample-barcoded 5' primer and a J-beta primer mix, a second PCR proceeded for 7 to 11 cycles. The authors tagged each cDNA molecule using a template-switch adaptor with 12 random nucleotides. TCRdb independently ran MiXCR on the 5' RACE reads; one entry per CDR3 protein. The sample carries around 1.5 million distinct CDR3 sequences, approximately 42% recorded once. The sample belongs to a study of blood T cells in healthy people across ages. CDR1 DFQATT and CDR2 SNEGSKA come from the germline V gene (reference sequence). This CDR3 spans 16 amino acids. V was pared by 4 bases and J by 4 bases, with 11 bases of the junction left unmatched.

The chain recombines TRBV20-1 with TRBJ2-1; 9 bases map to TRBD2. Sample: blood. The receptor comes from a woman under 30 in good health. The CDR3 DNA follows: TGCAGTGCTATTATTTTCGAGCGGGGGGAATACAATGAGCAGTTCTTC. It specifies CSAIIFERGEYNEQFF.